This T cell receptor beta chain was sequenced during a study of T cells in Graves' hyperthyroidism and ophthalmopathy. Study-level findings and limits: By a 13 V-J model, ophthalmopathy was set apart from stable hyperthyroidism. Among clonotypes expanded in thyroid above 0.001, most were also found in blood.

This clonotype was observed many times. Antigen specificity is unknown. TCR beta CDR3 region amplification was performed from RNA transcripts. The HTBI primer set drove a first-round RT-PCR of the TCR CDR3. TCRdb redid the calling of the multiplex PCR reads with MiXCR, one entry per CDR3 protein. The sample yields about 360,000 distinct CDR3 sequences, about 18% seen once. V lost 4 bases and J 4 bases, leaving 13 bases between the germline ends. This CDR3 comprises 13 residues. Germline values: CDR1 SQVTM, CDR2 ANQGSEA. The genes are TRBV29-1 and TRBJ2-5, with D possibly being TRBD1 or TRBD2 (5 bases each). The clonotype comes from a woman aged 18-30 years with Graves' hyperthyroidism. What was sequenced was blood. CDR3 DNA: TGCAGCGTTGGGAGAGGGGTTGGAGAGACCCAGTACTTC. The encoded protein is CSVGRGVGETQYF.